This TCR beta chain was sequenced in a study of CD8+ T cells in alopecia areata. Across the whole study: Tofacitinib therapy took 6 to 18 months; 6 months off drug came after. By percentage of affected scalp area, the severity of treated patients was scored. Study conclusions and caveats: Many expanded lesional clones remained in scalp and blood on tofacitinib. Shared TCR sequences were less clear between patients than in mice, possibly partly from HLA diversity.

With V trimmed by 0 bases and J by 1 base, 2 bases remained unmatched. Germline V gives CDR1 GTSNPN, CDR2 SVGIG (reference sequence). The CDR3 length is 14 residues. After isolation, RNA underwent reverse transcription to generate cDNA as the sequencing template. Sequencing was performed with immunoSEQ multiplex PCR; in TCRdb, only in-frame clones are kept and a portion is missing. The table includes about 250,000 clones, 60% detected once. Note on this clone: Its matching antigen is unknown. This sample also contains other DNA sequences that code for the same CDR3.

Treatment: oral pan-JAK inhibitor, 5-10 mg twice daily. This receptor was identified in a human donor with alopecia areata. The rearrangement joins TRBV30 to TRBJ1-1, with 7 bases matching TRBD1. This specimen consisted of CD4+ T cells sorted from blood, obtained at roughly week 52, from a patient treated with tofacitinib. CDR3 nucleotides: TGTGCCTGGAGTGTTGGGACAGCGAACACTGAAGCTTTCTTT. It translates to CAWSVGTANTEAFF. Using reference TRBV30 and TRBJ1-1 for the parts outside the CDR3, the full variable domain is SQTIHQWPATLVQPVGSPLSLECTVEGTSNPNLYWYRQAAGRGLQLLFYSVGIGQISSEVPQNLSASRPQDRQFILSSKKLLLSDSGFYLCAWSVGTANTEAFFGQGTRLTVV.